This T cell receptor beta chain appears in the sequencing data of a study of blood T cell repertoires in COVID-19. Whole-study context: Some COVID-19 samples were acute and others convalescent; all came from the United States, Italy and Spain.

Using immunoSEQ multiplex PCR, the repertoire was profiled, and TCRdb retains in-frame clones only, with some absent. Among 140,000 to 150,000 clones listed, roughly 79% were seen once. CDR3 length: 14 amino acids. Germline lookup yields CDR1 GTSNPN and CDR2 SVGIG (reference sequence). Trimming left V 0 bases short and J 3 bases short, with 9 bases between. This clone was seen a single time. The sequencing input was peripheral blood. The chain links TRBV30 to TRBJ2-1; D not resolved. The sequence was obtained from a woman aged 55-70 years with acute or convalescent COVID-19. As DNA, the CDR3 is TGTGCCTGGAGTGTACTCCGCGTCTACAATGAGCAGTTCTTC. Residues: CAWSVLRVYNEQFF.